Below, 30 T cell receptor beta chains from the same sample are listed, as sequenced in a study of blood T cell repertoires in COVID-19. The assay was immunoSEQ multiplex PCR, and TCRdb's table has in-frame clones only and misses some. Among approximately 89,000 clones, almost 95% were seen once, and the ten largest hold roughly 6.4%. Sequenced input: peripheral blood. All receptors derive from a woman aged 60-75 years with active COVID-19.

A few counts support this clone. This chain connects TRBV28 to TRBJ2-1; TRBD1 agrees at 11 bases. CDR3 length: 16 amino acids. Germline trimming cut 5 bases from V and 2 bases from J; bases unmatched to any gene: 5. The germline V gene encodes CDR1 MDHEN and CDR2 SYDVKM. CDR3 sequence (DNA): TGTGCCAGCAGTATTCGGACAGGGGGCGCCTACAATGAGCAGTTCTTC. Translated, it gives CASSIRTGGAYNEQFF.

This sequence joins TRBV28 and TRBJ2-7, with TRBD2 matching 11 bases. CDR1 is MDHEN and CDR2 is SYDVKM in the germline V gene. The V and J ends lost 5 bases and 9 bases, in that order; junction bases with no gene match: 12. The CDR3 is made up of 15 amino acids. Here the CDR3 reads CASSPGLAGISGQYF. The CDR3 bases are TGTGCCAGCAGTCCTGGACTAGCGGGCATTTCTGGGCAGTACTTC.

The chain uses TRBV10-3 and TRBJ1-2, with a possible D match to TRBD1 (5 bases). CDR3 length: 15 amino acids. Germline V lookup: CDR1 ENHRY, CDR2 SYGVKD. V lost 0 bases and J 4 bases, leaving 12 bases between the germline ends. This CDR3 reads CAISESIGAGYGYTF. Here the CDR3 DNA reads TGTGCCATCAGTGAGTCGATAGGGGCCGGCTATGGCTACACCTTC.

The rearrangement links TRBV28 to TRBJ2-7; 8 positions agree with TRBD2. Per the germline V gene, CDR1 is MDHEN and CDR2 is SYDVKM. The CDR3 totals 14 residues. The junction had 6 bases not matched to a gene; V was cut back by 8 bases and J by 0 bases. CDR3 sequence reads: CASRGGTVSYEQYF. The CDR3 region has the DNA TGTGCCAGCCGCGGGGGGACGGTCTCCTACGAGCAGTACTTC.

This clone was counted a single time. The rearrangement links TRBV28 to TRBJ2-7; 7 bases line up with TRBD1. V lost 5 bases to trimming and J lost 3 bases; unmatched junction nucleotides: 13. CDR1 MDHEN and CDR2 SYDVKM come from the germline V gene. CDR3 length: 16 amino acids. The CDR3 nucleotides read TGTGCCAGCAGTCCAGCGTCGACAGGGCTGCGCTACGAGCAGTACTTC. Amino acids: CASSPASTGLRYEQYF.

In its sample, this clone was seen once. This sequence joins TRBV6-4 and TRBJ1-5, with unresolved D. CDR1 is MRHNA, CDR2 SNTAGT, per germline. The CDR3 extends over 13 amino acids. Deletions cut 3 bases from V and 11 bases from J, with 14 bases between. CDR3 loop: CASSERGRSAQHF. The CDR3 DNA sequence: TGTGCCAGCAGTGAAAGAGGGCGGTCAGCCCAGCATTTT.

The J gene is TRBJ1-2, the V gene TRBV10-3; tentative D call: TRBD1 (6 bases). This CDR3 is built from 14 residues. Germline assignment: CDR1 ENHRY and CDR2 SYGVKD. The V and J ends lost 4 bases and 1 base respectively, with 10 bases between them. CDR3 residues: CAISVTGNNYGYTF. The CDR3 coding sequence is TGTGCCATCAGTGTCACAGGGAATAACTATGGCTACACCTTC.

This clone occurred a few times. The rearrangement links TRBV10-3 to TRBJ1-6; 10 bases fit TRBD1. Germline values: CDR1 ENHRY, CDR2 SYGVKD. The length of the CDR3 is 14 residues. Unmatched junction bases numbered 7, after V lost 7 bases and J lost 10 bases. The CDR3 DNA follows: TGTGCCATCAACCCCGGGACAGGGGAGTCACCCCTCCACTTT. It translates to CAINPGTGESPLHF.

The gene calls are TRBV3-1 (or the pseudogene TRBV3-2) and TRBJ2-6, with 7 bases lining up with TRBD2. This CDR3 spans 16 amino acids. Looked up from germline, CDR1 is LGHDT and CDR2 is YNNKEL (reference sequence). The trim removed 1 base at V and 2 bases at J, leaving 2 bases unmatched. CDR3 in amino acids: CASSQAGGAGANVLTF. The CDR3 region has the DNA TGTGCCAGCAGCCAAGCGGGAGGAGCTGGGGCCAACGTCCTGACTTTC.

Here the CDR3 reads CASSQVLVGEQYF. Here the CDR3 DNA reads TGTGCCAGCAGCCAAGTTCTAGTGGGCGAGCAGTACTTC. This chain uses TRBV14 with TRBJ2-7, with D uncertain. V lost 1 base, J lost 6 bases, and 10 bases lay in between. The CDR3 spans 13 residues. Germline CDR1 SGHDN, CDR2 FVKESK.

The chain recombines TRBV12-3 or TRBV12-4 with TRBJ1-1; D gene ambiguous. V gave up 7 bases and J gave up 1 base, with 10 bases separating them. The CDR3 spans 13 residues. CDR3 nucleotide sequence: TGTGCCAGCACCCAGCCAGGGAACACTGAAGCTTTCTTT. It translates to CASTQPGNTEAFF.

The chain has TRBV19 and TRBJ2-3; 10 positions match TRBD2. This CDR3 is 14 amino acids long. V shed 7 bases, J shed 3 bases, and the junction held 4 bases outside the gene matches. Germline V gene lookup returns CDR1 LNHDA and CDR2 SQIVND (reference sequence). This chain's CDR3 is CASTSGGATDTQYF. In nucleotides, the CDR3 is TGTGCCAGTACCAGCGGGGGGGCGACAGATACGCAGTATTTT.

The genes are TRBV27 and TRBJ1-1; TRBD1 agrees at 10 bases. The CDR3 has 18 residues. The germline V gene encodes CDR1 MNHEY and CDR2 SMNVEV (reference sequence). V shed 1 base and J 0 bases; nucleotides not matched to a gene: 8. CDR3 region: CASSLFGTGATLNTEAFF. CDR3 coding DNA: TGTGCCAGCAGTTTATTCGGGACAGGGGCGACCCTGAACACTGAAGCTTTCTTT.

The chain employs TRBV6-6 and TRBJ1-1, with a tentative D call TRBD1 (6 bases). CDR3 length: 16 amino acids. Looked up from germline, CDR1 is MNHNY and CDR2 is SVGAGI (reference sequence). The V gene lost 0 bases and the J gene lost 3 bases, with 14 bases spanning the gap. The CDR3 spells CASSYSKGGADTEAFF. The CDR3 nucleotides are TGTGCCAGCAGTTACTCGAAAGGGGGGGCTGACACTGAAGCTTTCTTT.

The chain combines TRBV6-1 with TRBJ1-1, with D unresolved. In germline, CDR1 is MNHNS, CDR2 SASEGT. The CDR3 is 13 amino acids. Trimming took 3 bases from V and 0 from J, leaving 5 bases between them. CDR3 sequence reads: CASSETLNTEAFF. CDR3 sequence (DNA): TGTGCCAGCAGTGAGACTCTGAACACTGAAGCTTTCTTT.

CDR3 bases: TGTGCCAGCAGTCCCTCGCTCAGCGGGGCACACCAGTATTTT. It translates to CASSPSLSGAHQYF. The chain uses TRBV28 and TRBJ2-3, with 7 bases matching TRBD2. Germline V gene lookup returns CDR1 MDHEN and CDR2 SYDVKM. Unmatched junction bases numbered 14, after V lost 5 bases and J lost 12 bases. CDR3 length: 14 residues.

The chain links TRBV6-2 or TRBV6-3 to TRBJ2-3; 8 bases are shared with TRBD2. This CDR3 contains 17 residues. V lost 2 bases and J lost 5; bases outside the gene matches: 12. CDR1 and CDR2 (germline): MNHEY, SVGEGT. The CDR3 coding sequence is TGTGCCAGCAGTTACGATGTCGGGGGGGGCCGTGGAGATACGCAGTATTTT. It specifies CASSYDVGGGRGDTQYF.

This chain joins TRBV7-2 and TRBJ1-5, with 9 bases lining up with TRBD1. V lost 5 bases and J lost 2; bases outside the gene matches: 4. The length of the CDR3 is 15 residues. Per the germline V gene, CDR1 is SGHTA and CDR2 is FQGNSA. The CDR3 spells CASSPTGGGNQPQHF. CDR3 nucleotides: TGTGCCAGCAGCCCGACAGGGGGGGGCAATCAGCCCCAGCATTTT.

This chain joins TRBV7-6 and TRBJ1-4; maybe TRBD1 (6 bases). This CDR3 region has 16 residues. Germline-derived CDR1 and CDR2 are SGHVS and FNYEAQ. V lost 5 bases to trimming and J lost 2 bases, with 15 bases between them. CDR3 bases: TGTGCCAGCAGCCCAAACAGGGTTTCTACTAATGAAAAACTGTTTTTT. It encodes CASSPNRVSTNEKLFF. Full variable domain (outside the CDR3, taken from reference TRBV7-6 and TRBJ1-4): GAGVSQSPRYKVTKRGQDVALRCDPISGHVSLYWYRQALGQGPEFLTYFNYEAQQDKSGLPNDRFSAERPEGSISTLTIQRTEQRDSAMYRCASSPNRVSTNEKLFFGSGTQLSVL.

The chain is built from TRBV7-9 and TRBJ1-6; no definite D call. Trimming pared 1 base from V and 7 bases from J, leaving 8 bases between. Germline V gene data show CDR1 as SEHNR and CDR2 as FQNEAQ (reference sequence). The CDR3 spans 14 residues. CDR3 in DNA: TGTGCCAGCAGCTTAGGACTGCCGAATTCACCCCTCCACTTT. This codes for CASSLGLPNSPLHF.

The chain uses TRBV19 and TRBJ2-3, with 7 bases fitting TRBD1. V lost 2 bases, J lost 4 bases, and 6 bases stayed unmatched. The CDR3 is made up of 15 amino acids. The germline V gene encodes CDR1 LNHDA and CDR2 SQIVND (reference sequence). This CDR3 reads CASSISDRESDTQYF. The CDR3 coding sequence is TGTGCCAGTAGTATATCTGACAGGGAATCAGATACGCAGTATTTT.

The chain has TRBV6-5 and TRBJ2-3, with D possibly matching TRBD2 (6 bases). The germline V gene encodes CDR1 MNHEY and CDR2 SVGAGI. The CDR3 has 14 amino acids. V dropped 5 bases and J dropped 2 bases, with 11 bases sitting between them. In DNA, the CDR3 is TGTGCCAGCAGTCGGGACTTTAACACAGATACGCAGTATTTT. Amino acids: CASSRDFNTDTQYF.

The chain carries TRBV6-6 and TRBJ1-1, with D unclear. V lost 5 bases and J lost 6, with 10 bases in between. The V gene's germline CDR1 is MNHNY and CDR2 SVGAGI (reference sequence). The CDR3 loop spans 12 amino acids. The CDR3 here is CASSRAVPEAFF. The CDR3 DNA reads TGTGCCAGCAGTCGGGCGGTCCCTGAAGCTTTCTTT.

The rearrangement links TRBV30 to TRBJ2-1, with 11 bases identical to TRBD1. Germline V CDR1 and CDR2: GTSNPN, SVGIG (reference sequence). CDR3 length: 15 residues. Trimming cost V 5 bases and J 7 bases; bases outside gene matches: 10. For the CDR3, the DNA is TGTGCCTGGTCCCAAGGGACAGGGGGTAAGAATGAGCAGTTCTTC. Translation: CAWSQGTGGKNEQFF. Looking up the rest from reference TRBV30 and TRBJ2-1 gives the full variable domain: SQTIHQWPATLVQPVGSPLSLECTVEGTSNPNLYWYRQAAGRGLQLLFYSVGIGQISSEVPQNLSASRPQDRQFILSSKKLLLSDSGFYLCAWSQGTGGKNEQFFGPGTRLTVL.

The CDR3 spells CASSFKTGNQPQHF. The CDR3 nucleotides are TGTGCCAGCAGCTTCAAGACAGGGAATCAGCCCCAGCATTTT. The chain combines TRBV28 with TRBJ1-5, with 7 positions matching TRBD1. Germline V gives CDR1 MDHEN, CDR2 SYDVKM. V was clipped by 6 bases and J by 4 bases; unmatched bases: 6. The CDR3 has 14 amino acids.

The rearrangement uses TRBV5-1 and TRBJ2-2, with TRBD1 identical over 9 bases. The germline CDR1 and CDR2 sequences are SGHRS and YFSETQ. V gave up 2 bases and J gave up 6 bases; unmatched junction bases: 5. This CDR3 contains 15 residues. The CDR3 sequence is CASSFVQGAAGELFF. DNA of the CDR3: TGCGCCAGCAGCTTTGTACAGGGGGCAGCCGGGGAGCTGTTTTTT.

The chain carries TRBV4-1 and TRBJ2-3; D uncertain. Deletions cut 0 bases from V and 2 bases from J, with 9 bases between. The CDR3 runs to 15 residues. Germline V lookup: CDR1 MGHRA, CDR2 YSYEKL. In DNA, the CDR3 is TGCGCCAGCAGCCAAGAGAAATCTAACACAGATACGCAGTATTTT. This codes for CASSQEKSNTDTQYF.

The chain carries TRBV18 and TRBJ2-7; D perhaps matches TRBD1 (6 bases). Trimming pared 5 bases from V and 1 base from J, leaving 15 bases between. This CDR3 comprises 15 residues. Per the germline V gene, CDR1 is KGHSH and CDR2 is LQKENI. The CDR3 protein is CASSTSDQGSYEQYF. The CDR3 DNA reads TGTGCCAGCTCAACCTCGGACCAGGGGTCCTACGAGCAGTACTTC.

This clone was counted a single time. The chain joins TRBV7-2 to TRBJ2-1; D gene ambiguous. Trimming pared 4 bases from V and 5 bases from J, leaving 9 bases between. CDR3 length: 13 residues. Germline loops: CDR1 SGHTA, CDR2 FQGNSA. Here the CDR3 DNA reads TGTGCCAGCAGCTATGGGCCAAACAATGAGCAGTTCTTC. It specifies CASSYGPNNEQFF. Full variable domain (rest looked up from reference TRBV7-2 and TRBJ2-1): GAGVSQSPSNKVTEKGKDVELRCDPISGHTALYWYRQSLGQGLEFLIYFQGNSAPDKSGLPSDRFSAERTGGSVSTLTIQRTQQEDSAVYLCASSYGPNNEQFFGPGTRLTVL.

This clone was seen just once. This chain joins TRBV9 and TRBJ1-1; D ambiguous. The germline V and J ends were trimmed by 4 bases and 4 bases, with 17 bases remaining between them. This CDR3 has 15 amino acids. Germline CDR1 SGDLS, CDR2 YYNGEE. CDR3 sequence (DNA): TGTGCCAGCAGCCGAACGGCCTCCGCGGGCACTGAAGCTTTCTTT. Translating it yields CASSRTASAGTEAFF.